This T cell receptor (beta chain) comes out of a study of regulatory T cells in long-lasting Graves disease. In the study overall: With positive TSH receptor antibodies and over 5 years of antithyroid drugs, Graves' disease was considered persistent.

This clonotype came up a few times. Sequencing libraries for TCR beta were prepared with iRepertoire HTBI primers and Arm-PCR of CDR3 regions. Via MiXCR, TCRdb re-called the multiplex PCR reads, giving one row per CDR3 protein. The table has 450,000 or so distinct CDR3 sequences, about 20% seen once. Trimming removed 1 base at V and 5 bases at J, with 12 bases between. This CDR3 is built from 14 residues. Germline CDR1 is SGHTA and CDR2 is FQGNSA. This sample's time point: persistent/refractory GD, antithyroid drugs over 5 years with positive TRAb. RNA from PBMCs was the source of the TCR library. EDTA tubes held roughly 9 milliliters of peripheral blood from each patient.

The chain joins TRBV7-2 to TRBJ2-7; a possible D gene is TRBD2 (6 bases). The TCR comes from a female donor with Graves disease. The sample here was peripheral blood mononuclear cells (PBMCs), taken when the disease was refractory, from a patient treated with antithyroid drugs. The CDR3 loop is CASSLGLGFHEQYF. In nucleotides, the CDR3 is TGTGCCAGCAGCTTAGGACTAGGGTTCCACGAGCAGTACTTC. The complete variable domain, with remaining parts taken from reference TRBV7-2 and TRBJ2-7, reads GAGVSQSPSNKVTEKGKDVELRCDPISGHTALYWYRQSLGQGLEFLIYFQGNSAPDKSGLPSDRFSAERTGGSVSTLTIQRTQQEDSAVYLCASSLGLGFHEQYFGPGTRLTVT.